This paragraph covers one TCR beta chain sequence. The antigen this receptor binds is unknown. No base-level quality is on record; no much larger clone is a single base apart. Spanning cysteine to phenylalanine, the CDR3 consists of 15 amino acids. Only the CDR3 DNA is retained, 45 bases long and in frame from the first base. V is pruned by 8 bases and J by 2 bases, leaving 8 bases of the junction without a gene match. The germline V gene provides CDR1 LGHNA and CDR2 YNFKEQ. The sample originates from a study of CD8+CD57+ T cells in acquired aplastic anemia (dated by TCRdb to 2017 to 2018). As for the study more broadly: A mean of around 3.3 ug of DNA, ranging from roughly 0.19 to 30 ug, was extracted from sorted CD4+ and CD8+ cells. An average of roughly 10 million reads for CD4+ cells and under 13 million reads for CD8+ cells was obtained from healthy donor samples.

Overall study results and their limits: Roughly 29 CD8+ CDR3 sequences were found to be shared between patients and controls, but these sequences appeared to be highly expressed in patients and within the immunodominant clones of the patients. Between patients and healthy controls, no significant difference in CD8+ Simpson's diversity was found (P=0.060).

In this study, sorted CD4+ and CD8+ T cells from the blood of healthy subjects and of severe aplastic anemia patients had their TCR repertoires deep-sequenced. Ficoll-Paque density gradient centrifugation was used to isolate peripheral blood mononuclear cells. CD4+ and CD8+ T cells were sorted by FACS or magnetic beads before DNA extraction. Profiling of TCR beta VDJ combinations and CDR3 sequences used genomic DNA as the template. An Illumina HiSeq 2000 was the platform used for TCR repertoire sequencing. The original pipeline was this. Repertoires were assessed using TRBV/TRBJ rearrangement plots, CDR3 size and DJ length profiles, and Simpson's diversity index. The most abundant DNA sequence in the deep sequencing data was defined as the immunodominant clone. CDR3 amino acid sequences were checked for sharing between subjects and were compared against published repertoires and the VDJdb database. TCRdb trimmed the raw reads at Q25, called clones with MiXCR and kept productive beta chains. CDR3 protein duplicates are merged, each entry listing the most common genes and DNA. None of the V and J calls come from the authors' own analysis; TCRdb made them. This sample gives some 190,000 distinct CDR3 sequences in total; just over 45% of them show up just once. Approximately 2.9% of the sample is held by the ten biggest clonotypes.

This TCR was recovered from a human donor in good health. The rearranged segments are TRBV4-2 and TRBJ2-5; TRBD2 agrees with 10 junctional bases. Source material: sorted CD4+, CD8+, or CD8+CD57+ T cells (not recorded which) from PBMCs. The base sequence is TGTGCCAGCGGGAGAGCGGGGGGGAATCAAGAGACCCAGTACTTC. This translates into CASGRAGGNQETQYF.